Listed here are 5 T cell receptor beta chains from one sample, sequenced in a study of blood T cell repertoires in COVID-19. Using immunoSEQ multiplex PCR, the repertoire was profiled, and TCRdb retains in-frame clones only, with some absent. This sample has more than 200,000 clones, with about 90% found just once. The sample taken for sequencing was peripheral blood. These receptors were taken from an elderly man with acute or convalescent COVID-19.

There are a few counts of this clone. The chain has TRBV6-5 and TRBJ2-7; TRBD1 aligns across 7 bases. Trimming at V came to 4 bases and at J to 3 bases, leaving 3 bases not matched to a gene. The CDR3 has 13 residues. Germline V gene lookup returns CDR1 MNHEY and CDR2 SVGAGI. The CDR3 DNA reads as TGTGCCAGCAGTTCTGGGACAGTCTACGAGCAGTACTTC. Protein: CASSSGTVYEQYF.

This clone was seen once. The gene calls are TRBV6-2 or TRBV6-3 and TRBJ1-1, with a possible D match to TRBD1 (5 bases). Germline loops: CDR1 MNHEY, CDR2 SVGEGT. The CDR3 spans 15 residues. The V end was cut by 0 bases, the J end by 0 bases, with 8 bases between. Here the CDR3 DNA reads TGTGCCAGCAGTTACTCGACAGCCTTGAACACTGAAGCTTTCTTT. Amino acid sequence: CASSYSTALNTEAFF.

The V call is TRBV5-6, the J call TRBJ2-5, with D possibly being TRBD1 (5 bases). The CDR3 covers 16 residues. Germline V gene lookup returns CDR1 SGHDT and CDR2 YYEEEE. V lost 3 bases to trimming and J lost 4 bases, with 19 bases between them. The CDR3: CASSSPRGRDGETQYF. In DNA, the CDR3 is TGTGCCAGCAGCTCCCCCCGCGGCAGGGATGGAGAGACCCAGTACTTC. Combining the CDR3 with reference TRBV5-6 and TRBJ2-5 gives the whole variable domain DAGVTQSPTHLIKTRGQQVTLRCSPKSGHDTVSWYQQALGQGPQFIFQYYEEEERQRGNFPDRFSGHQFPNYSSELNVNALLLGDSALYLCASSSPRGRDGETQYFGPGTRLLVL.

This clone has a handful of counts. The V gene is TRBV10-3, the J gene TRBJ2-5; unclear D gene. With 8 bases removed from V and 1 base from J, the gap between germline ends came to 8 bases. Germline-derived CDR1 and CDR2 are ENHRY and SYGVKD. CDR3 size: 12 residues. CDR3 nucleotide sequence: TGTGCCATCGGAGTCGCCCAAGAGACCCAGTACTTC. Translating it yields CAIGVAQETQYF.

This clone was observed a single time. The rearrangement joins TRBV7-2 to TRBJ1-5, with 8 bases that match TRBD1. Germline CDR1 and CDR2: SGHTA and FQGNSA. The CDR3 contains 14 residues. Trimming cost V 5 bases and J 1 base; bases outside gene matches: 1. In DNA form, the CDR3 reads TGTGCCAGCAGCAACAGGGGGAGCAATCAGCCCCAGCATTTT. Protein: CASSNRGSNQPQHF.